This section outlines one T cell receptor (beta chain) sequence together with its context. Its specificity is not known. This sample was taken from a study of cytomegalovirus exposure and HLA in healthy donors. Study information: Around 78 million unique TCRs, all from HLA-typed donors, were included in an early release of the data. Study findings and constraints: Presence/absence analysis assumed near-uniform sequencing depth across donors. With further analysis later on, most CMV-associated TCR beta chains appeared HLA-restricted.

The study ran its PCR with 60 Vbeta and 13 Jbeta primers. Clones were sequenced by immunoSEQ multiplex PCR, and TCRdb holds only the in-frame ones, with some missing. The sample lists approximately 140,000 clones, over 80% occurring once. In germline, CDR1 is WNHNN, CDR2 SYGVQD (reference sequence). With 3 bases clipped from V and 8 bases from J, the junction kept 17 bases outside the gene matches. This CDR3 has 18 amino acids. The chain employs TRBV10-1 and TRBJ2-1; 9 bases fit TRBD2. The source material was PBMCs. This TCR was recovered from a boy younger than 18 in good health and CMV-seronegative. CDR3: CASSDRPWGREGGDEQFF. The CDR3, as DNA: TGCGCCAGCAGTGATAGACCCTGGGGGCGGGAGGGCGGCGATGAGCAGTTCTTC.